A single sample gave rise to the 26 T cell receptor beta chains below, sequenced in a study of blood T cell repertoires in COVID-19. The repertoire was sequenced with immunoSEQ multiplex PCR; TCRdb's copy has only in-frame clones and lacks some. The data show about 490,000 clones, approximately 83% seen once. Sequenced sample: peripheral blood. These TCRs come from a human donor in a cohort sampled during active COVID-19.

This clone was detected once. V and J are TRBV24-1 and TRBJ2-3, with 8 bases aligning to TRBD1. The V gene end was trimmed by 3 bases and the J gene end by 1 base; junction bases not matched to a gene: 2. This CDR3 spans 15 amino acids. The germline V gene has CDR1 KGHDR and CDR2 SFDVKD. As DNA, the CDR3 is TGTGCCACCAGTGATAAGGGACAGGGCACAGATACGCAGTATTTT. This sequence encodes CATSDKGQGTDTQYF.

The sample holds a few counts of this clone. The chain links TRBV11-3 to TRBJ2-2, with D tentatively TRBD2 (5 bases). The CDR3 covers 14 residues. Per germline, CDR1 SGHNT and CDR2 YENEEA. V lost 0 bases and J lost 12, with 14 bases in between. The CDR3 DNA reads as TGTGCCAGCAGCTTAGATCCGACGACGGGGAAGCTGTTTTTT. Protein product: CASSLDPTTGKLFF.

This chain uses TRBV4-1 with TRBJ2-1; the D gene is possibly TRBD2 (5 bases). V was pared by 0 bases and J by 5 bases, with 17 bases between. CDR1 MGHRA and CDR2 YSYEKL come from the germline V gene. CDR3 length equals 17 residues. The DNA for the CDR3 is TGCGCCAGCAGCCAAGATCCCGGGGATTATAGCGACAATGAGCAGTTCTTC. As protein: CASSQDPGDYSDNEQFF.

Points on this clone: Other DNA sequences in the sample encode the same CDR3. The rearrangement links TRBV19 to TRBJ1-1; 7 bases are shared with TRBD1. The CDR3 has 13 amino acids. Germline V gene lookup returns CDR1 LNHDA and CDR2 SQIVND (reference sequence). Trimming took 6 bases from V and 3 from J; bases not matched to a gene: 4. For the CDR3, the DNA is TGTGCCAGTAGCCGGGACAGAGACACTGAAGCTTTCTTT. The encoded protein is CASSRDRDTEAFF.

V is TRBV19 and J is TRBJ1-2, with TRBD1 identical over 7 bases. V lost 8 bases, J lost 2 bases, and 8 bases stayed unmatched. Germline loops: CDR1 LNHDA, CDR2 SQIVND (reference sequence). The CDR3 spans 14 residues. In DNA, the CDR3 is TGTGCCAGTCGAACTCAAGGGGGCAACTATGGCTACACCTTC. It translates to CASRTQGGNYGYTF.

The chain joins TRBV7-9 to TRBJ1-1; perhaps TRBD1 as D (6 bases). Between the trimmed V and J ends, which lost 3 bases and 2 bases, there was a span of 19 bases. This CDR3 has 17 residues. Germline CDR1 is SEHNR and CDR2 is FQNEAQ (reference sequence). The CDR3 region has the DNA TGTGCCAGCAGCTTGGGGCTCGCAGGGGCGGCAAACACTGAAGCTTTCTTT. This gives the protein CASSLGLAGAANTEAFF. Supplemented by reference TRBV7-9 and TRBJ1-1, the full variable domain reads DTGVSQNPRHKITKRGQNVTFRCDPISEHNRLYWYRQTLGQGPEFLTYFQNEAQLEKSRLLSDRFSAERPKGSFSTLEIQRTEQGDSAMYLCASSLGLAGAANTEAFFGQGTRLTVV.

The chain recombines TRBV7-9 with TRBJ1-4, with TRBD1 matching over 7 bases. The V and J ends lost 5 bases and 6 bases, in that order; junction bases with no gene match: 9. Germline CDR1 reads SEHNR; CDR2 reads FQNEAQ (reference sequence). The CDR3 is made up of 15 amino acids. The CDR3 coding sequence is TGTGCCAGCAGCCCTCAGGGACAGAAGCATGAAAAACTGTTTTTT. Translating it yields CASSPQGQKHEKLFF.

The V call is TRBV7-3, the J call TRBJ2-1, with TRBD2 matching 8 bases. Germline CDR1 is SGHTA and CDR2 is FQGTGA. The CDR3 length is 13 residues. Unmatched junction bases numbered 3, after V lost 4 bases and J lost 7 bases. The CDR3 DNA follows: TGTGCCAGCAGCTCACCTAGCGGGAATGAGCAGTTCTTC. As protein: CASSSPSGNEQFF.

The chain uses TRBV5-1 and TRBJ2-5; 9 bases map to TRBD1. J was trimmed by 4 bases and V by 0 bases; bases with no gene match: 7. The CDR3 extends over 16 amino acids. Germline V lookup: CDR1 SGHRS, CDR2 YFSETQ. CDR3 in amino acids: CASSLARQGGGETQYF. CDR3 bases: TGCGCCAGCAGCTTGGCCCGACAGGGGGGAGGAGAGACCCAGTACTTC.

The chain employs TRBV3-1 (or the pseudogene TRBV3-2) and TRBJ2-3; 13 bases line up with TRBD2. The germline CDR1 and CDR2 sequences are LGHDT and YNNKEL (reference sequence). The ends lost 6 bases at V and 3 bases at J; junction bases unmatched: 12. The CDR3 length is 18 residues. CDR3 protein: CASSRTSGSRGETDTQYF. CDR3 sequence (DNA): TGTGCCAGCAGTCGGACTAGCGGGAGCCGAGGGGAGACAGATACGCAGTATTTT.

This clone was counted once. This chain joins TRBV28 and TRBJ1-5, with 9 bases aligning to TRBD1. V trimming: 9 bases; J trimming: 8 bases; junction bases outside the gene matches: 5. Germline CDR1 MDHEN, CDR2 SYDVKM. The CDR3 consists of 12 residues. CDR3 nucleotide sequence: TGTGCCAGTCGACAGGGGGGAAAGCCCCAGCATTTT. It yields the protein CASRQGGKPQHF.

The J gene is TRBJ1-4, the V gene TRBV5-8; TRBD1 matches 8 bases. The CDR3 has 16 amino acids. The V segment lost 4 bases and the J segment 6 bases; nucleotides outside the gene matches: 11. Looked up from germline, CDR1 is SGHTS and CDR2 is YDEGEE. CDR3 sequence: CASSHGDRGGYEKLFF. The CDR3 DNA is TGTGCCAGCAGCCATGGCGACAGGGGAGGGTATGAAAAACTGTTTTTT.

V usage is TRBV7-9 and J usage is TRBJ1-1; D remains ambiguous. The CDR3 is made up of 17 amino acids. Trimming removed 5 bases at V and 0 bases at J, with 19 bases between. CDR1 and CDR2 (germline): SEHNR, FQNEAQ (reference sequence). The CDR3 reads CASSAGALYLMNTEAFF. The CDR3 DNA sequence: TGTGCCAGCAGCGCCGGAGCACTATACCTCATGAACACTGAAGCTTTCTTT.

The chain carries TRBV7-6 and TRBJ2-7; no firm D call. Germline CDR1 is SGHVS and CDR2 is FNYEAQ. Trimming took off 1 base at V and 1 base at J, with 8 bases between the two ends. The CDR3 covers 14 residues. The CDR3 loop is CASSLGSLSYEQYF. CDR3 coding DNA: TGTGCCAGCAGCTTAGGTTCCTTGTCCTACGAGCAGTACTTC.

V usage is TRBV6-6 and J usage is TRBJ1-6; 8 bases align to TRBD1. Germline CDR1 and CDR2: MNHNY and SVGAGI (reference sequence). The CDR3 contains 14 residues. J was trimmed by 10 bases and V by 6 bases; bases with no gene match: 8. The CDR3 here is CASRAGTGASPLHF. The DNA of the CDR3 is TGTGCCAGCAGGGCCGGGACAGGAGCCTCACCCCTCCACTTT.

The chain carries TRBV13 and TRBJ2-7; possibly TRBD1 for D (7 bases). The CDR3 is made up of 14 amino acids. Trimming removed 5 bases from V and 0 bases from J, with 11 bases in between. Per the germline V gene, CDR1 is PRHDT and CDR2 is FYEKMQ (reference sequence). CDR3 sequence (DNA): TGTGCCAGCAGCCGGCGGGACAGCTCCTACGAGCAGTACTTC. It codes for CASSRRDSSYEQYF.

The CDR3 sequence: CASSEWNGDRGNYGYTF. The CDR3 bases are TGTGCCAGCAGTGAATGGAACGGAGATAGGGGGAACTATGGCTACACCTTC. V and J are TRBV6-1 and TRBJ1-2; D might be TRBD1 (6 bases). This CDR3 spans 17 amino acids. Trimming took 2 bases from V and 2 from J, leaving 18 bases between them. CDR1 and CDR2 from the germline V gene are MNHNS and SASEGT.

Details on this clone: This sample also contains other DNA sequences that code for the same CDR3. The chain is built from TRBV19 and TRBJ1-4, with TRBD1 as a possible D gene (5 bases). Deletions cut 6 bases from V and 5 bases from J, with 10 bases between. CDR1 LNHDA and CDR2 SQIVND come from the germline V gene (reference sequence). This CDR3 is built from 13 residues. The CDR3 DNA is TGTGCCAGTAGCAGGGCCACAAATGAAAAACTGTTTTTT. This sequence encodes CASSRATNEKLFF.

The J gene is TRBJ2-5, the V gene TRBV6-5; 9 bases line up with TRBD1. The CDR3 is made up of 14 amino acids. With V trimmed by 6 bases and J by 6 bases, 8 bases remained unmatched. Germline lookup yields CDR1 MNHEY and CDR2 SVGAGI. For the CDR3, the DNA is TGTGCCAGCAGCCCACAGGGGGCGCCAAAGACCCAGTACTTC. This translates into CASSPQGAPKTQYF.

The CDR3 DNA reads as TGCGCCAGCAGCTTGAGACAGGGGGCAAGTGAAGCTTTCTTT. Amino acid sequence: CASSLRQGASEAFF. This chain uses TRBV5-1 with TRBJ1-1; the match to TRBD1 covers 10 bases. The CDR3 totals 14 residues. Losses at the gene ends were 1 base for V and 7 bases for J; bases not matched to a gene: 4. The germline CDR1 and CDR2 sequences are SGHRS and YFSETQ.

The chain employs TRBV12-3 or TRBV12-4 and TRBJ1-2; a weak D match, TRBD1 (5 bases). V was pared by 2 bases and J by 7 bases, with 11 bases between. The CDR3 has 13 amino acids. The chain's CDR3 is CASSLWSGIGYTF. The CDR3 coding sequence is TGTGCCAGCAGTTTATGGTCAGGGATTGGCTACACCTTC.

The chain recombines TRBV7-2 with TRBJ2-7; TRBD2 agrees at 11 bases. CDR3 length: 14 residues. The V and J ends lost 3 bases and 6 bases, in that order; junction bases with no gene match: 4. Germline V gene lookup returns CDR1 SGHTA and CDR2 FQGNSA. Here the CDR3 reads CASSFRLAGLEQYF. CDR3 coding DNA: TGTGCCAGCAGCTTCAGACTAGCGGGACTCGAGCAGTACTTC.

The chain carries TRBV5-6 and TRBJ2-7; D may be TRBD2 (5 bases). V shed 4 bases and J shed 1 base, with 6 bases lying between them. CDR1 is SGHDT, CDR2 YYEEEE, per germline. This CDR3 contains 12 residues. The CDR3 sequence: CASSPGSYEQYF. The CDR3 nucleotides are TGTGCCAGCAGCCCGGGGTCCTACGAGCAGTACTTC.

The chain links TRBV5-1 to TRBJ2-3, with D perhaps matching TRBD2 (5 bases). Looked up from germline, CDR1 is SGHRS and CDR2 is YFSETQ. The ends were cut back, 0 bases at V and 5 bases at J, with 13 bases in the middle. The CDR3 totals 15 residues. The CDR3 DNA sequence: TGCGCCAGCAGCTTGGCCGAGGAGCGGCAAGATACGCAGTATTTT. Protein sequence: CASSLAEERQDTQYF.

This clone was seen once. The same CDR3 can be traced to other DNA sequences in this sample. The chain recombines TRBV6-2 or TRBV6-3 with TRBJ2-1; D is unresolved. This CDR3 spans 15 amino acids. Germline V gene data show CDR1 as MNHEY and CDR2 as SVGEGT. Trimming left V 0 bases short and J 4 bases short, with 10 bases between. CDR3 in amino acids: CASSYSGGSYNEQFF. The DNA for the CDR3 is TGTGCCAGCAGTTACTCTGGCGGTTCGTACAATGAGCAGTTCTTC.

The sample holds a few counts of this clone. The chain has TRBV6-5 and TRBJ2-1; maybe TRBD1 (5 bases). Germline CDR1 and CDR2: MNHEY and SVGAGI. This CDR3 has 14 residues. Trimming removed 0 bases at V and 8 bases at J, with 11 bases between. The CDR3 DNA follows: TGTGCCAGCAGTTACTCGTTGCAGGGCTATGAGCAGTTCTTC. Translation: CASSYSLQGYEQFF.